The T cell receptor beta chain described here comes from a study of immune cell composition in non-small cell lung cancer. Libraries were prepared by immunoSEQ multiplex PCR; TCRdb keeps only in-frame clonotypes and omits some of them. The profile covers roughly 3,200 clones, with about 74% appearing a single time and 4% to 4.5% taken by the ten largest. About this clone itself: Its antigen is not identified.

Findings of the study overall: Around four fifths of squamous and 25% to 35% of adenocarcinoma cases had tumour-associated clones >0.5%. Shared sequences between tumour-reactive and dominant in vivo clones were not proven.

CDR3 size: 12 residues. Germline V gene data show CDR1 as MNHEY and CDR2 as SVGAGI. V was clipped by 4 bases and J by 5 bases, with 8 bases between them. Genomic DNA came from frozen unsorted single-cell suspensions. The genes are TRBV6-5 and TRBJ1-2; no reliable D call. This clonotype was obtained from a human donor with non-small cell lung cancer. The sample comprised lung tumor tissue. CDR3 in amino acids: CASSFDLYGYTF. DNA for the CDR3: TGTGCCAGCAGTTTCGACTTGTATGGCTACACCTTC.